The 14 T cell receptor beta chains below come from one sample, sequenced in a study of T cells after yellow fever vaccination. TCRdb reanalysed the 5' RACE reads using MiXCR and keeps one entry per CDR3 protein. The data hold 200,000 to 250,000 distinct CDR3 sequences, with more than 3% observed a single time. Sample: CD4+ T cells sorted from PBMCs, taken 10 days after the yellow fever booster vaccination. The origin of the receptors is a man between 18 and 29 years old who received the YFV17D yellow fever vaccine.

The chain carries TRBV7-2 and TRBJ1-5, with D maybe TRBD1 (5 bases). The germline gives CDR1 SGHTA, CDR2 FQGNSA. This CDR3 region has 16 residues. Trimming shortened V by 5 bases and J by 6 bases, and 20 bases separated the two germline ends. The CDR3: CASSPAGGRRGQPQHF. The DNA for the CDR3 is TGTGCCAGCAGCCCAGCTGGGGGGAGACGGGGTCAGCCCCAGCATTTT.

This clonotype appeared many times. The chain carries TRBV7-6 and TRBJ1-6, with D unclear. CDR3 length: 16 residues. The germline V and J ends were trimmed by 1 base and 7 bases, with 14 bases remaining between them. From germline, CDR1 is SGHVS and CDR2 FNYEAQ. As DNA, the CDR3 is TGTGCCAGCAGCTTAGGAAACCGGGCCCTAAATTCACCCCTCCACTTT. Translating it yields CASSLGNRALNSPLHF.

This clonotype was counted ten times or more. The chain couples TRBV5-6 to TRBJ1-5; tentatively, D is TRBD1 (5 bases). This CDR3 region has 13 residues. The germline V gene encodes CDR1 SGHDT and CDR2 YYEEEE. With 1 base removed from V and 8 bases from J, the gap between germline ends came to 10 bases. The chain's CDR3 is CASSLRGGEPQHF. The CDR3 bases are TGTGCCAGCAGCTTGAGGGGTGGGGAGCCCCAGCATTTT.

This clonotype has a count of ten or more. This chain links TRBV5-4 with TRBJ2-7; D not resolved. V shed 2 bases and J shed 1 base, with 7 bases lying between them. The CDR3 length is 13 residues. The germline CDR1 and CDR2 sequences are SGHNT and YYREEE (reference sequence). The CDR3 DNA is TGTGCCAGCAGCTTCCCAGAGTCCTACGAGCAGTACTTC. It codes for CASSFPESYEQYF.

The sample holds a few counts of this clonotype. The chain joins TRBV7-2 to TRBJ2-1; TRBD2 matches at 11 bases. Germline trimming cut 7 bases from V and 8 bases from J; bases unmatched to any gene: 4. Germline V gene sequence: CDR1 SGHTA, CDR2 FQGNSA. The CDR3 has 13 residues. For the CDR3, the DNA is TGTGCCAGCAAGATAGCGGGGGGGCATGAGCAGTTCTTC. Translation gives CASKIAGGHEQFF. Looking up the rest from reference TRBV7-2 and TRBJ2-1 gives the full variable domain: GAGVSQSPSNKVTEKGKDVELRCDPISGHTALYWYRQSLGQGLEFLIYFQGNSAPDKSGLPSDRFSAERTGGSVSTLTIQRTQQEDSAVYLCASKIAGGHEQFFGPGTRLTVL.

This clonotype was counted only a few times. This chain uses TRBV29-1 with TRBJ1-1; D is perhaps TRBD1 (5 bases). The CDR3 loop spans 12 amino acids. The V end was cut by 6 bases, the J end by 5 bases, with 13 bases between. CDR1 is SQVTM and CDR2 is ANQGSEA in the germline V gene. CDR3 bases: TGCAGCGTAGGTGCGCCAGGGACTGAAGCTTTCTTT. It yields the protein CSVGAPGTEAFF.

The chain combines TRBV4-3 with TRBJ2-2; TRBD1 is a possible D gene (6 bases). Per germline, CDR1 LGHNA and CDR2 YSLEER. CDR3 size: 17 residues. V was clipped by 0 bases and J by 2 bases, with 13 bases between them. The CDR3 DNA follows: TGCGCCAGCAGCCAAGATTTCGGGACACTAAACACCGGGGAGCTGTTTTTT. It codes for CASSQDFGTLNTGELFF.

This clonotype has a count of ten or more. The CDR3 region is CASSLVVRGDAGELFF. CDR3 coding DNA: TGTGCCAGCAGCTTGGTGGTGCGGGGGGACGCCGGGGAGCTGTTTTTT. The rearrangement joins TRBV5-6 to TRBJ2-2; the match to TRBD2 covers 8 bases. V shed 0 bases, J shed 6 bases, and the junction held 7 bases outside the gene matches. The CDR3 contains 16 residues. Germline V gene sequence: CDR1 SGHDT, CDR2 YYEEEE.

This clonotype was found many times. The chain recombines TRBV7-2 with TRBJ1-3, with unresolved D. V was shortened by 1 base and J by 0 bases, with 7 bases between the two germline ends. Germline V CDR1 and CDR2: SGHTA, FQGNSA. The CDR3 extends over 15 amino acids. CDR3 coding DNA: TGTGCCAGCAGCTTAGACAGCCTCTCTGGAAACACCATATATTTT. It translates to CASSLDSLSGNTIYF.

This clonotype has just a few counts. The CDR3 DNA follows: TGTGCCAGCACCCGGGGACAGAACCAAGAGACCCAGTACTTC. This gives the protein CASTRGQNQETQYF. The V call is TRBV6-1, the J call TRBJ2-5; TRBD1 aligns across 7 bases. CDR1 and CDR2 from the germline V gene are MNHNS and SASEGT. This CDR3 has 14 amino acids. With V trimmed by 7 bases and J by 0 bases, 5 bases remained unmatched.

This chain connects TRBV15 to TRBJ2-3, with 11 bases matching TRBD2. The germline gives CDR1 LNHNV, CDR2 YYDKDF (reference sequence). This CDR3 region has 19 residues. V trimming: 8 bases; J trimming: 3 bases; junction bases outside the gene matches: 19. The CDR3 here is CATDRRVAGGLELTDTQYF. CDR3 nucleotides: TGTGCCACCGACCGAAGGGTAGCGGGGGGGCTCGAGTTAACAGATACGCAGTATTTT.

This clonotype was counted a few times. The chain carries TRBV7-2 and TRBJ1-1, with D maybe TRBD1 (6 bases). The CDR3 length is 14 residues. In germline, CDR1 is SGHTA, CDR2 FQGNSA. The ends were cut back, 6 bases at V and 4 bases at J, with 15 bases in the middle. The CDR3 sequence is CASRTGTGGTEAFF. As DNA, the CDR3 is TGTGCCAGCAGAACAGGGACGGGGGGCACTGAAGCTTTCTTT. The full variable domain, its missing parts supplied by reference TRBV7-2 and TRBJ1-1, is GAGVSQSPSNKVTEKGKDVELRCDPISGHTALYWYRQSLGQGLEFLIYFQGNSAPDKSGLPSDRFSAERTGGSVSTLTIQRTQQEDSAVYLCASRTGTGGTEAFFGQGTRLTVV.

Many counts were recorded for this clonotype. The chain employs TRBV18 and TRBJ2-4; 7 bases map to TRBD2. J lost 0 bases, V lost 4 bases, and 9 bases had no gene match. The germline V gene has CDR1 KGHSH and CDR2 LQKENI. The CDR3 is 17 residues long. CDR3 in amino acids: CASSLMGGARAKNIQYF. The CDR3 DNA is TGTGCCAGCTCACTCATGGGAGGGGCCCGAGCCAAAAACATTCAGTACTTC.

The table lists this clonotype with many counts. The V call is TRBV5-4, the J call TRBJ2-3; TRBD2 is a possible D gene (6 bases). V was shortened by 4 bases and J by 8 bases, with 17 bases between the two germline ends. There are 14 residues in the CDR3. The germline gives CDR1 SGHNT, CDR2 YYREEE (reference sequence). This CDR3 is CASSPGTLGGTQYF. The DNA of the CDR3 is TGTGCCAGCAGCCCCGGGACTCTCGGCGGTACGCAGTATTTT.